This TCR beta chain appears in the sequencing data of a study of regulatory T cells in long-lasting Graves disease. As for time point: persistent/refractory GD, antithyroid drugs over 5 years with positive TRAb. Researchers made the TCR library from RNA that was extracted from PBMCs. This clonotype was found once. Arm-PCR of CDR3 regions with iRepertoire HTBI primers generated TCR beta libraries. TCRdb reprocessed the multiplex PCR reads with MiXCR, giving one entry per CDR3 protein. The table lists approximately 500,000 distinct CDR3 sequences, around a fifth of them singletons. The CDR3 contains 14 residues. The junction had 3 bases not matched to a gene; V was cut back by 2 bases and J by 9 bases.

The source was peripheral blood mononuclear cells (PBMCs), collected when the disease was refractory, from a patient treated with antithyroid drugs. This receptor was taken from a female donor with Graves disease. This chain uses TRBV12-3 or TRBV12-4 with TRBJ1-6, with 8 bases identical to TRBD1. This CDR3 is CASSLWQGASPLHF. The CDR3 DNA sequence: TGTGCCAGCAGTTTATGGCAGGGGGCTTCACCCCTCCACTTT.